This TCR beta chain was profiled in a study of vaccination and CD4 T cells after COVID-19. Regarding treatment: roughly 11-day PBMC culture with coronavirus spike peptide pools or control peptides (ViraFEST assay). This clonotype was seen more than once but under ten times. The antigen remains unidentified. CDR3 length equals 13 residues. The germline V and J ends were trimmed by 8 bases and 8 bases, with 15 bases remaining between them. CDR1 and CDR2 (germline): MGHDK, SYGVNS. Cultured CD4+ T cell DNA underwent sequencing with the Oncomine TCR Beta short-read assay. TCRdb reprocessed the PCR reads via MiXCR and lists one record per CDR3 protein. The top ten clones hold approximately 19% of a sample with a few thousand distinct CDR3 sequences, approximately 16% of them seen once.

The source of this sequence is a human donor who had recovered from COVID-19. V usage is TRBV25-1 and J usage is TRBJ1-4; D is unresolved. Sample: CD4+ T cells from blood, cultured in vitro. The CDR3 DNA reads TGTGCCAGCCATTATCGGTCGGGGGAAAAACTGTTTTTT. Encoded protein: CASHYRSGEKLFF.